The 19 T cell receptor beta chains presented below share a single source sample, sequenced in a study of T-cell reconstitution after alpha-beta-depleted transplantation in children. Unique molecular identifiers were incorporated into the prepared TCRbeta library. TCRdb reprocessed the PCR reads with MiXCR, giving one entry per CDR3 protein. The sample gives some 840,000 distinct CDR3 sequences, approximately 15% of which show up once; approximately 5% is in the top ten. This material consisted of PBMCs, mostly from graft donor cells, taken 360 days after TCRalphabeta/CD19-depleted stem cell transplant. Receptors were obtained from a male patient aged 10-17 years who had a stem cell transplant for acute lymphoblastic leukemia, so the T cells may come from the graft donor.

This sequence joins TRBV9 and TRBJ2-6; D unresolved. Per the germline V gene, CDR1 is SGDLS and CDR2 is YYNGEE. Trimming pared 2 bases from V and 0 bases from J, leaving 15 bases between. The CDR3 is 18 residues long. DNA of the CDR3: TGTGCCAGCAGCGTCCAGGCCCTCTCCGACTCTGGGGCCAACGTCCTGACTTTC. The encoded protein is CASSVQALSDSGANVLTF. Full variable domain (rest looked up from reference TRBV9 and TRBJ2-6): DSGVTQTPKHLITATGQRVTLRCSPRSGDLSVYWYQQSLDQGLQFLIQYYNGEERAKGNILERFSAQQFPDLHSELNLSSLELGDSALYFCASSVQALSDSGANVLTFGAGSRLTVL.

The CDR3 sequence is CASRGGARAKNIQYF. CDR3 DNA: TGCGCCAGCAGAGGAGGGGCCAGGGCCAAAAACATTCAGTACTTC. The chain has TRBV5-1 and TRBJ2-4; D perhaps matches TRBD2 (6 bases). The germline V gene has CDR1 SGHRS and CDR2 YFSETQ. The CDR3 contains 15 residues. Trimming stripped 5 bases from V and 1 base from J, with 13 bases between.

V is TRBV20-1 and J is TRBJ1-5; D is unresolved. The CDR3 runs 12 residues. Trimming shortened V by 4 bases and J by 1 base, and 5 bases separated the two germline ends. CDR1 DFQATT and CDR2 SNEGSKA come from the germline V gene (reference sequence). This chain's CDR3 is CSATRSNQPQHF. CDR3 bases: TGCAGTGCTACCAGAAGCAATCAGCCCCAGCATTTT.

The chain couples TRBV5-6 to TRBJ1-3; D is uncertain. Looked up from germline, CDR1 is SGHDT and CDR2 is YYEEEE. The CDR3 has 12 amino acids. V lost 4 bases, J lost 11 bases, and 13 bases lay in between. CDR3 sequence reads: CASSHGRLAIYF. Here the CDR3 DNA reads TGTGCCAGCAGCCATGGACGTCTCGCCATATATTTT. The whole variable domain, remainder taken from reference TRBV5-6 and TRBJ1-3, is DAGVTQSPTHLIKTRGQQVTLRCSPKSGHDTVSWYQQALGQGPQFIFQYYEEEERQRGNFPDRFSGHQFPNYSSELNVNALLLGDSALYLCASSHGRLAIYFGEGSWLTVV.

This rearrangement joins TRBV5-1 to TRBJ2-1, with 12 bases identical to TRBD1. Trimming cost V 4 bases and J 0 bases; bases outside gene matches: 11. Germline CDR1 SGHRS, CDR2 YFSETQ. The CDR3 is 19 residues long. The CDR3 is CASSPRDRGLYSSYNEQFF. The CDR3 DNA reads as TGCGCCAGCAGCCCCCGGGACAGGGGGCTATATAGCTCCTACAATGAGCAGTTCTTC.

The genes are TRBV5-1 and TRBJ2-3, with TRBD1 matching over 7 bases. The CDR3 runs to 13 residues. V lost 4 bases, J lost 6 bases, and 5 bases stayed unmatched. The germline gives CDR1 SGHRS, CDR2 YFSETQ. The CDR3 loop is CASSLTGLDTQYF. CDR3 sequence (DNA): TGCGCCAGCAGCCTGACAGGGCTGGATACGCAGTATTTT.

V usage is TRBV12-3 or TRBV12-4 and J usage is TRBJ2-5; maybe TRBD2 (6 bases). This CDR3 has 16 amino acids. Trimming shortened V by 3 bases and J by 0 bases, and 14 bases separated the two germline ends. In nucleotides, the CDR3 is TGTGCCAGCAGTTTTGGGGGGTGGACCAACCAAGAGACCCAGTACTTC. Its translation: CASSFGGWTNQETQYF.

Many counts were recorded for this clonotype. The junction and the germline gene differ at one end; a read error may be behind it. This sequence joins TRBV5-1 and TRBJ2-1; either TRBD1 or TRBD2 may fit D (6 bases each). This CDR3 contains 14 residues. Germline V CDR1 and CDR2: SGHRS, YFSETQ. This chain's CDR3 is CASSLGGIYNEQFF. The CDR3 DNA is TGTGCCAGCAGCTTAGGGGGGATTTACAATGAGCAGTTCTTC. Filled out from reference TRBV5-1 and TRBJ2-1, the complete variable domain reads KAGVTQTPRYLIKTRGQQVTLSCSPISGHRSVSWYQQTPGQGLQFLFEYFSETQRNKGNFPGRFSGRQFSNSRSEMNVSTLELGDSALYLCASSLGGIYNEQFFGPGTRLTVL.

This clonotype has a count of ten or more. The chain links TRBV27 to TRBJ2-7; tentative D call: TRBD1 (5 bases). The V and J ends lost 3 bases and 0 bases respectively, with 12 bases between them. This CDR3 has 15 amino acids. CDR1 MNHEY and CDR2 SMNVEV come from the germline V gene (reference sequence). CDR3 sequence: CASSFDSLYSYEQYF. Here the CDR3 DNA reads TGTGCCAGCAGTTTCGACAGTCTCTACTCCTACGAGCAGTACTTC.

This clonotype has a handful of counts. The chain joins TRBV5-1 to TRBJ2-7, with D uncertain. The V end lost 2 bases, the J end lost 3 bases, and 6 bases lay between the germline ends. CDR3 length: 12 residues. CDR1 is SGHRS, CDR2 YFSETQ, per germline. CDR3 bases: TGCGCCAGCAGCTTACAAGACTACGAGCAGTACTTC. It codes for CASSLQDYEQYF.

The rearrangement uses TRBV29-1 and TRBJ2-7, with D perhaps matching TRBD1 (5 bases). CDR1 is SQVTM, CDR2 ANQGSEA, per germline. The CDR3 spans 12 residues. Trimming shortened V by 5 bases and J by 5 bases, and 13 bases separated the two germline ends. CDR3 protein: CSVKGRRDEQYF. The CDR3 bases are TGCAGCGTTAAGGGGCGCCGGGACGAGCAGTACTTC.

This clonotype came up a few times. This sequence joins TRBV20-1 and TRBJ2-7; tentatively, D is TRBD1 or TRBD2 (6 bases each). The germline V gene encodes CDR1 DFQATT and CDR2 SNEGSKA (reference sequence). V was clipped by 5 bases and J by 6 bases, with 29 bases between them. This CDR3 comprises 17 residues. CDR3 coding DNA: TGCAGTGCTCGGGACATACCAGCAGCGGGCGGTGTTGGCGAGCAGTACTTC. Its translation: CSARDIPAAGGVGEQYF.

The chain combines TRBV4-2 with TRBJ2-5; D gene unclear. Germline V gives CDR1 LGHNA, CDR2 YNFKEQ. The CDR3 has 15 amino acids. The ends were cut back, 0 bases at V and 2 bases at J, with 10 bases in the middle. The CDR3 sequence: CASSQEKLGQETQYF. The CDR3 nucleotides are TGTGCCAGCAGCCAAGAAAAACTGGGGCAAGAGACCCAGTACTTC.

This rearrangement joins TRBV7-3 to TRBJ2-3; 9 positions match TRBD1. The CDR3 consists of 14 residues. V lost 7 bases, J lost 5 bases, and 7 bases stayed unmatched. Germline V gives CDR1 SGHTA, CDR2 FQGTGA. The chain's CDR3 is CASTLTGGRDTQYF. Written as DNA, the CDR3 is TGTGCCAGCACTCTCACAGGGGGCAGAGATACGCAGTATTTT.

This clonotype appeared a few times. Given a much more abundant clone one base away, this may be a read error. The rearrangement uses TRBV5-1 and TRBJ2-2; D remains ambiguous. This CDR3 is built from 13 residues. The germline CDR1 and CDR2 sequences are SGHRS and YFSETQ. V was pared by 1 base and J by 1 base, with 2 bases between. The CDR3 spells CASSLKNTGELFF. In DNA, the CDR3 is TGCGCCAGCAGCTTGAAGAACACCGGGGAGCTGTTTTTT. The variable domain in full, completed from reference TRBV5-1 and TRBJ2-2, reads KAGVTQTPRYLIKTRGQQVTLSCSPISGHRSVSWYQQTPGQGLQFLFEYFSETQRNKGNFPGRFSGRQFSNSRSEMNVSTLELGDSALYLCASSLKNTGELFFGEGSRLTVL.

This clonotype was observed a few times. The chain is built from TRBV20-1 and TRBJ1-3; possible D gene TRBD1, 5 bases. V was shortened by 6 bases and J by 2 bases, with 17 bases between the two germline ends. CDR1 and CDR2 (germline): DFQATT, SNEGSKA (reference sequence). The CDR3 contains 15 residues. Written as DNA, the CDR3 is TGCAGTGCGCCCCGGTGGGGGAATCCTGGAAACACCATATATTTT. It is translated as CSAPRWGNPGNTIYF.

This clonotype has more than one count but fewer than ten. This chain uses TRBV12-3 or TRBV12-4 with TRBJ1-3; D is undetermined. The CDR3 is 16 amino acids. Trimming removed 3 bases from V and 0 bases from J, with 12 bases in between. The CDR3 DNA sequence: TGTGCCAGCAGTTTTGGGAAAAGAGTCTCTGGAAACACCATATATTTT. Protein sequence: CASSFGKRVSGNTIYF.

V gene TRBV10-3 combines with J gene TRBJ1-1; 11 bases agree with TRBD1. Germline CDR1 is ENHRY and CDR2 is SYGVKD. Trimming cost V 2 bases and J 6 bases; bases outside gene matches: 2. The CDR3 loop spans 14 amino acids. The CDR3 protein is CAISEGQGAAEAFF. DNA of the CDR3: TGTGCCATCAGTGAGGGACAGGGGGCCGCTGAAGCTTTCTTT.

This clonotype was picked up a small number of times. This chain links TRBV19 with TRBJ1-5, with D unresolved. V was pared by 4 bases and J by 10 bases, with 23 bases between. CDR3 length equals 16 residues. Germline V gene sequence: CDR1 LNHDA, CDR2 SQIVND (reference sequence). This chain's CDR3 is CASSTKTWTVESPQHF. DNA of the CDR3: TGTGCCAGTAGTACGAAGACATGGACCGTTGAAAGTCCCCAGCATTTT.